Below, one T cell receptor beta chain is given with its context. The antigen remains undetermined. The source of the sample is a study of cytomegalovirus exposure and HLA in healthy donors. Study at large: Researchers found that just over 80% of 398 genotyped donors fell within the Caucasian-associated ancestry cluster.

The CDR3 contains 13 residues. CDR1 and CDR2 (germline): MNHEY, SVGAGI. V was pared by 0 bases and J by 4 bases, with 6 bases between. Points from the study as a whole: Later on, analysis showed that most CMV-associated TCR beta chains appeared to be HLA-restricted.

PCR amplification relied on 60 Vbeta primers (plus 13 Jbeta primers). Clones were read by immunoSEQ multiplex PCR, and TCRdb kept only the in-frame ones, dropping some. The sample yields about 160,000 clones, about 75% seen once. The chain carries TRBV6-5 and TRBJ1-2; no definite D call. This receptor was identified in a woman between 45 and 65 years old in good health and CMV-seropositive. Source material: PBMCs. CDR3 bases: TGTGCCAGCAGTTACTCTTCACTCTATGGCTACACCTTC. Its translation: CASSYSSLYGYTF.